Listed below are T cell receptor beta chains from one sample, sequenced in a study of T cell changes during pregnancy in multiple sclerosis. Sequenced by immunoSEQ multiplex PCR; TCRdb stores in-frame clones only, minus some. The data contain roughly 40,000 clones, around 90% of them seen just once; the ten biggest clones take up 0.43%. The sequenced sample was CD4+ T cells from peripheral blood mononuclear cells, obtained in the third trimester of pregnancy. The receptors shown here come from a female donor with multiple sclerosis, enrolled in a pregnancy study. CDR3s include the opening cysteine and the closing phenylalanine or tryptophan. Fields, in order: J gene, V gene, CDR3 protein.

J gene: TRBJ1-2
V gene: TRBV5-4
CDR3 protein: CASSSWDRPNYGYTF

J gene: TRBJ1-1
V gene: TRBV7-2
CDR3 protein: CASSSGQGATEAFF

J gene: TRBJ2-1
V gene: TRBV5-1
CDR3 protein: CASSPGGSYNEQFF

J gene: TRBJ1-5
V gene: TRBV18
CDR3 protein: CASSSSSNQPQHF

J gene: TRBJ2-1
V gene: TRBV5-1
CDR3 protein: CASSWGDRGNEQFF

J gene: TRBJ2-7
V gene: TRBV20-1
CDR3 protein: CSASTSSEQYF

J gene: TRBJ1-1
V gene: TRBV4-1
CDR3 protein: CASSQDFQTTEAFF

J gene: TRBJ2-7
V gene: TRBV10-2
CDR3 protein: CASGNGAGGTTYEQYF

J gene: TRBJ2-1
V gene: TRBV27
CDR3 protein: CASSPLGLAEINEQFF

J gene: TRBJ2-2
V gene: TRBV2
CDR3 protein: CASSEVDTGRRGTGELFF

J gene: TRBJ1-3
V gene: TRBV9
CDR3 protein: CASSVKPNTIYF

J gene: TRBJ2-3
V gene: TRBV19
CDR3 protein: CASSIPPEDTQYF

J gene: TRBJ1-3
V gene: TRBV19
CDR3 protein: CASRALSGNTIYF

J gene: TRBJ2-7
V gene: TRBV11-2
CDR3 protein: CASSLSRGSTYEQYF

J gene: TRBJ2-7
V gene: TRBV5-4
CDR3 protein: CASSFSSGSFSDEQYF

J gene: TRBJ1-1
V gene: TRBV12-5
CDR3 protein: CASGLDPSQGPEAFF

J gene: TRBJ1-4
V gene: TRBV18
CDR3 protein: CASSPGPGQGSFGEKLFF

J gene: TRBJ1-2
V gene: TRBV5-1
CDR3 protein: CASSLIDTRYGYTF

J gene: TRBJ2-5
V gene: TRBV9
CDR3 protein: CASSAGGGETQYF

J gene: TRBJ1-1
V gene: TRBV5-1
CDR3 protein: CASRAVGPNTEAFF

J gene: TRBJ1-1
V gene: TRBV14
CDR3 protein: CASSHRTGVLDTEAFF

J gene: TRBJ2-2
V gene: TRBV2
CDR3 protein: CASSVRTSAGELFF

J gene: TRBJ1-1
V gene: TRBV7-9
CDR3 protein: CASSLSSMGTEAFF

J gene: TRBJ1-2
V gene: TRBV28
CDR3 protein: CASSVQGGDNYGYTF

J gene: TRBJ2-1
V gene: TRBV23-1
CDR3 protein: CASSREAVQPYEQFF

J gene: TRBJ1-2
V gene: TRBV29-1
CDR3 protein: CSAQGARGYTF

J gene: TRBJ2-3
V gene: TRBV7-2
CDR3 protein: CASSLAQAVDTQYF

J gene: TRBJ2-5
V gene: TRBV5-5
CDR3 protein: CASSRIVGGQETQYF

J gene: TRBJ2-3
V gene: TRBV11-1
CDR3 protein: CASSPSFRGSSTDTQYF

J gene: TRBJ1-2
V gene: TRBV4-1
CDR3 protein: CASSQEAGGLSYGYTF

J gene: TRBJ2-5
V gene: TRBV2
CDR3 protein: CASSRDNQETQYF

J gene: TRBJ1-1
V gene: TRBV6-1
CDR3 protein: CASSEGQQGIWNTEAFF

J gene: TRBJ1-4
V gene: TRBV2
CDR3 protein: CASSEVRVSSTNEKLFF

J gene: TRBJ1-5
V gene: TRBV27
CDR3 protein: CASSSTGQGSQPQHF

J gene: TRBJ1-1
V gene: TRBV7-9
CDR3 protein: CASSPGTANTEAFF

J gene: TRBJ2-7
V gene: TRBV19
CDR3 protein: CASSPTTPYEQYF

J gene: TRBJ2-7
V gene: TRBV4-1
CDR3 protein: CASSPGLLPYEQYF

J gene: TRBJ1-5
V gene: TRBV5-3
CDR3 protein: CARSLVVQGQIAGFCNQPQHF

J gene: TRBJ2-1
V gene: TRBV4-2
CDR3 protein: CASSPTGTGAPTTNNEQFF

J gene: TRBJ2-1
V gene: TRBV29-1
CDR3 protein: CSVVSTATRRSRVGTGVMDEQFF

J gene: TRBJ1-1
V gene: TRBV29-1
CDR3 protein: CSAVRPGQDTEAFF

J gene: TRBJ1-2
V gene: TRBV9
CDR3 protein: CASSQEGVYGYTF

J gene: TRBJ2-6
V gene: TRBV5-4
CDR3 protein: CASSPPGGSSGANVLTF

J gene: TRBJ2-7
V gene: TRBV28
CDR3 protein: CASRSSGQLYEQYF

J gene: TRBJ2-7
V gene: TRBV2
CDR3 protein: CASSGEVLFGDYEQYF

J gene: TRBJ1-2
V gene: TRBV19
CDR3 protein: CASSMTGDYGYTF

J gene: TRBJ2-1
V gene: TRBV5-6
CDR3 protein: CASSLRTSGYNEQFF

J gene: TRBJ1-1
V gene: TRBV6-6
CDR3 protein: CASNNRGSRTEAFF

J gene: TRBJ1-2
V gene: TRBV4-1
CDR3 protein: CASSQDKRTTGYTF

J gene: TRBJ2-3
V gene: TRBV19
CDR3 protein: CASSIGLAGSTDTQYF

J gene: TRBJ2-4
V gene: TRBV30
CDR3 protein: CAWSASGRGNIQYF

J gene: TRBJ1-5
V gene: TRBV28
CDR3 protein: CASSLFESGPQHF

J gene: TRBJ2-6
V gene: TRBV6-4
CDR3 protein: CASSDGWRLAGGRSSGANVLTF